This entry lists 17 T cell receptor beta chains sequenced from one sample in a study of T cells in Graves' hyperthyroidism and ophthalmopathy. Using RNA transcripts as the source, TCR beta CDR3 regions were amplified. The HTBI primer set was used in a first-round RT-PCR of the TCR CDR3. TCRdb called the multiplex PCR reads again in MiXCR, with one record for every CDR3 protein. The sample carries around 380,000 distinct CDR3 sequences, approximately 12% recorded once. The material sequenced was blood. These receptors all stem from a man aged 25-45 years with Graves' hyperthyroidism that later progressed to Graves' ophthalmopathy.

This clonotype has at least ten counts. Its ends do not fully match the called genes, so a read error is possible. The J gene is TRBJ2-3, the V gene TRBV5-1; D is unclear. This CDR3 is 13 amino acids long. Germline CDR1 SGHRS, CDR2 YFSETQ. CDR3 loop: CASSFGGTDTQYF. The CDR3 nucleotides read TGTGCCAGCAGCTTCGGAGGCACAGATACGCAGTATTTT.

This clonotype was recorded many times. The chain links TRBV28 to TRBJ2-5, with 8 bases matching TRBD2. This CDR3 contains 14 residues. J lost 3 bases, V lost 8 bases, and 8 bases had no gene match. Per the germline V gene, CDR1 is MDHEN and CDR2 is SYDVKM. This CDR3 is CASGSGGQEETQYF. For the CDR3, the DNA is TGTGCCAGCGGCTCGGGAGGGCAGGAAGAGACCCAGTACTTC.

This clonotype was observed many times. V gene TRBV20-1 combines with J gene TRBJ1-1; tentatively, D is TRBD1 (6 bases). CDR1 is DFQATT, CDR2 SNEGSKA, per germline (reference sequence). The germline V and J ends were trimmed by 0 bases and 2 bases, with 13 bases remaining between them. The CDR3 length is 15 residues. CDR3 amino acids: CSARDLGQSNTEAFF. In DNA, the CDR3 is TGCAGTGCTAGAGATCTCGGACAGAGTAACACTGAAGCTTTCTTT.

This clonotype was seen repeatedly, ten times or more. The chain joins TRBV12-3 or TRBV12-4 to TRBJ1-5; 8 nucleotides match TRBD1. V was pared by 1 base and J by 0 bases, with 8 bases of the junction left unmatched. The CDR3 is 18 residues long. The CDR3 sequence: CASSLEGPGGYSNQPQHF. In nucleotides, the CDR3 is TGTGCCAGCAGTTTAGAGGGTCCAGGGGGCTATAGCAATCAGCCCCAGCATTTT.

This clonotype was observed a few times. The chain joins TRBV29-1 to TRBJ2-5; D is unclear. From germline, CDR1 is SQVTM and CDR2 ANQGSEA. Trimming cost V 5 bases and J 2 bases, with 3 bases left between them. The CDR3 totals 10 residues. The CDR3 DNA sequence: TGCAGCGTTTCTCAAGAGACCCAGTACTTC. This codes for CSVSQETQYF.

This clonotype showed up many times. The CDR3: CASSGDREMRGTQYF. The DNA of the CDR3 is TGTGCCAGCAGCGGGGACAGGGAGATGCGAGGGACCCAGTACTTC. The rearrangement links TRBV2 to TRBJ2-5; 9 positions agree with TRBD1. The V gene's germline CDR1 is SNHLY and CDR2 FYNNEI. With 6 bases clipped from V and 7 bases from J, the junction kept 12 bases outside the gene matches. This CDR3 contains 15 residues.

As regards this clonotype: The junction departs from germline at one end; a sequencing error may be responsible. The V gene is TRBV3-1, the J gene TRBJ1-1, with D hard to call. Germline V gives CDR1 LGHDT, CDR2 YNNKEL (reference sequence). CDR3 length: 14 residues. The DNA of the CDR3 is TGTGCCAGCAGCCTTGCAAACGTTCGGAATGAAGGTTTCTTT. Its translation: CASSLANVRNEGFF.

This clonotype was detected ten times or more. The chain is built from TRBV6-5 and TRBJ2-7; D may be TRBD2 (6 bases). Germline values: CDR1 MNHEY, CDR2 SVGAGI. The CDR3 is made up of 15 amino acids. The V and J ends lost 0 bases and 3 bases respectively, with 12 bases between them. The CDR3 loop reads CASSYSREAGYEQYF. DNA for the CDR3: TGTGCCAGCAGTTACTCGAGGGAGGCGGGCTACGAGCAGTACTTC.

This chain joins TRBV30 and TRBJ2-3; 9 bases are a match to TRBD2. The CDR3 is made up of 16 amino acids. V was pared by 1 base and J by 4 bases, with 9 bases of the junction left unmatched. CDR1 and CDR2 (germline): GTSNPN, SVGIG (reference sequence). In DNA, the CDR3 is TGTGCCTGGAGTGGCCGAGGACTAGCGTTTCCAGATACGCAGTATTTT. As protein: CAWSGRGLAFPDTQYF.

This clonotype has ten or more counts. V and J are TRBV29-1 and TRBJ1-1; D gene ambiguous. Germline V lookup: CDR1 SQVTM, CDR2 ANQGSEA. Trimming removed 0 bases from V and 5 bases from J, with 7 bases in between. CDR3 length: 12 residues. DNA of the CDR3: TGCAGCGTTGAAGATAGGGTGACTGAAGCTTTCTTT. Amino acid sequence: CSVEDRVTEAFF.

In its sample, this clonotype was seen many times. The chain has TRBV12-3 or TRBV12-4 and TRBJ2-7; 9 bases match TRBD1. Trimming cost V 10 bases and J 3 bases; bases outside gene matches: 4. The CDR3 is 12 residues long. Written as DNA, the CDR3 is TGTGCCACCGGGACAGGGAACTACGAGCAGTACTTC. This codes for CATGTGNYEQYF.

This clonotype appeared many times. The DNA for the CDR3 is TGCGCCAGCAGCTTGGCCCTACTAGTCAATGAGCAGTTCTTC. It translates to CASSLALLVNEQFF. The V gene is TRBV5-1, the J gene TRBJ2-1, with a weak D call TRBD2 (5 bases). The CDR3 is 14 residues long. V was shortened by 0 bases and J by 6 bases, with 10 bases between the two germline ends. The germline V gene encodes CDR1 SGHRS and CDR2 YFSETQ.

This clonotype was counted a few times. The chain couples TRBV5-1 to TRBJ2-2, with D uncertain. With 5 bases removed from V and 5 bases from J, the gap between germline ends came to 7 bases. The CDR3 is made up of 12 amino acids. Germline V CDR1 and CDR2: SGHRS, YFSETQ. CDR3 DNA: TGCGCCAGCAGACCGTTAACCGGGGAGCTGTTTTTT. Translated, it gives CASRPLTGELFF.

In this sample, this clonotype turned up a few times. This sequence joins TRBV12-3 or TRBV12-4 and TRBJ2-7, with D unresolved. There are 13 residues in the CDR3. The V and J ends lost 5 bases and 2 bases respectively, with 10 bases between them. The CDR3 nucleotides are TGTGCCAGCAGTATGGGTCTCGCCTACGAGCAGTACTTC. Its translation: CASSMGLAYEQYF.

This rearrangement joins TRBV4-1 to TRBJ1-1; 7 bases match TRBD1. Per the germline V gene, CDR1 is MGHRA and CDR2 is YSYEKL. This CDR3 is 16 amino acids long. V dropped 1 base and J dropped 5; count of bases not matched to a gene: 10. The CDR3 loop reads CASSQAGLAGGTEAFF. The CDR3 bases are TGCGCCAGCAGCCAAGCGGGCTTAGCAGGGGGGACTGAAGCTTTCTTT.

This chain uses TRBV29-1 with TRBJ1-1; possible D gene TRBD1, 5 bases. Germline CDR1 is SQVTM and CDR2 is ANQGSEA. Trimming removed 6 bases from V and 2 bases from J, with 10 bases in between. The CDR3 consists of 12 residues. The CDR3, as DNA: TGCAGCGTCTCCGGGACTAACACTGAAGCTTTCTTT. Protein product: CSVSGTNTEAFF.

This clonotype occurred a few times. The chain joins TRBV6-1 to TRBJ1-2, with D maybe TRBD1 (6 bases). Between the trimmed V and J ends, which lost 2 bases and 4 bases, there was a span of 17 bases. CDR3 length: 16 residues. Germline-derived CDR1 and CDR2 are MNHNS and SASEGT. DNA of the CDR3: TGTGCCAGCAGTGAAATAGAACAGGGAGTCCCCTATGGCTACACCTTC. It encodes CASSEIEQGVPYGYTF.